This T cell receptor (beta chain) was found in a study of blood T cell repertoires in COVID-19. Trimming removed 0 bases from V and 7 bases from J, with 13 bases in between. The CDR3 is 16 amino acids. Germline V gene lookup returns CDR1 MNHEY and CDR2 SVGAGI. The table came from immunoSEQ multiplex PCR; TCRdb's copy has only in-frame clones and leaves some out. The sample has some 240,000 clones; about 93% are singletons. This chain uses TRBV6-5 with TRBJ1-6; D is perhaps TRBD1 (6 bases). The receptor was derived from a man aged 55-75 years with COVID-19, enrolled during active disease. The sequenced sample consisted of peripheral blood. CDR3 protein: CASSYSRGAGNSPLHF. For the CDR3, the DNA is TGTGCCAGCAGTTACTCTCGGGGGGCGGGAAATTCACCCCTCCACTTT.